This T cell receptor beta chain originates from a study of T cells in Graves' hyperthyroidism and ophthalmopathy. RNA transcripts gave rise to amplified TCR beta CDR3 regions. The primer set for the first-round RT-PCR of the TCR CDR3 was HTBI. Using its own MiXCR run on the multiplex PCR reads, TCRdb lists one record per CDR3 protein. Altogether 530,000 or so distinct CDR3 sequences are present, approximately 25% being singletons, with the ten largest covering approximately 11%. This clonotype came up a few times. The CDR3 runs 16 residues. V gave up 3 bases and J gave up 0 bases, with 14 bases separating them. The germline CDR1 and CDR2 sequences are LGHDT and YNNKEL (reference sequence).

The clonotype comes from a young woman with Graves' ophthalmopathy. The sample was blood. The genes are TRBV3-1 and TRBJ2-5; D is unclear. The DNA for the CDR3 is TGTGCCAGCAGCCACCGGTATCAGAGGTACCAAGAGACCCAGTACTTC. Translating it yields CASSHRYQRYQETQYF.